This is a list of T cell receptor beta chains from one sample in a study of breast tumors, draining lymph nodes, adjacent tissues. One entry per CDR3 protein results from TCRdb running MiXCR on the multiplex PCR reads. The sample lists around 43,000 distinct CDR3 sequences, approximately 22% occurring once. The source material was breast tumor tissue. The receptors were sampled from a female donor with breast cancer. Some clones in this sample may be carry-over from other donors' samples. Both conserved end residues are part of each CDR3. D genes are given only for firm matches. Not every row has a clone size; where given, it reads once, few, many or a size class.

CDR3 DNA: TGTGCCAGCAGCGAGCTCCCGGGTCGCGAAAACTATGGCTACACCTTC
CDR3 protein: CASSELPGRENYGYTF
clone size: medium-sized
V gene: TRBV7-8
D gene: -
J gene: TRBJ1-2

CDR3 DNA: TGTGCCAGCAGCTCACCAACTCCTGAGACTAGGCCGGGGGATACGCAGTATTTT
CDR3 protein: CASSSPTPETRPGDTQYF
clone size: many
V gene: TRBV7-2
D gene: -
J gene: TRBJ2-3

CDR3 DNA: TGTGCCAGCAGCTTCGGGACTAGCGGGGGGGCATATGAGCAGTTCTTC
CDR3 protein: CASSFGTSGGAYEQFF
clone size: few
V gene: TRBV11-2
D gene: TRBD2
J gene: TRBJ2-1

CDR3 DNA: TGTGCCAGCAGCAGGGGGGGCCTTGAAAACATTCAGTACTTC
CDR3 protein: CASSRGGLENIQYF
clone size: few
V gene: TRBV9
D gene: -
J gene: TRBJ2-4

CDR3 DNA: TGTGCCAGCGCACGGCGGGGGGGGGCCCACAATGAGCAGTTCTTC
CDR3 protein: CASARRGGAHNEQFF
clone size: many
V gene: TRBV2
D gene: TRBD2
J gene: TRBJ2-1

CDR3 DNA: TGTGCCAGCAGCGTAACTAGCACAGATACGCAGTATTTT
CDR3 protein: CASSVTSTDTQYF
clone size: many
V gene: TRBV9
D gene: -
J gene: TRBJ2-3

CDR3 DNA: TGTGCCAGCAGCTCCAGTGATGGCTACACCTTC
CDR3 protein: CASSSSDGYTF
clone size: many
V gene: TRBV7-9
D gene: -
J gene: TRBJ1-2

CDR3 DNA: TGTGCCAGCAGCGTAGGGCCAGCGACCTACGAGCAGCACTTC
CDR3 protein: CASSVGPATYEQHF
clone size: -
V gene: TRBV9
D gene: -
J gene: TRBJ2-7

CDR3 DNA: TGTGCCAGCGGACCGGGACAACTGTACGAGCAGTACTTC
CDR3 protein: CASGPGQLYEQYF
clone size: many
V gene: TRBV6-6
D gene: -
J gene: TRBJ2-7

CDR3 DNA: TGCGCCAGCAGCTTTGCGAGGACTAGCGGGGGCGGCGAGCAGTACTTC
CDR3 protein: CASSFARTSGGGEQYF
clone size: -
V gene: TRBV5-1
D gene: TRBD2
J gene: TRBJ2-7

CDR3 DNA: TGTGCCAGCAGCCAAGCTGCGGGAGCCCGACAAGAGACCCAGTACTTC
CDR3 protein: CASSQAAGARQETQYF
clone size: -
V gene: TRBV4-2
D gene: TRBD2
J gene: TRBJ2-5

CDR3 DNA: TGTGCCAGCAGTTCAGGGGGGGACAGGTATTTAAATCAGCCCCAGCATTTT
CDR3 protein: CASSSGGDRYLNQPQHF
clone size: many
V gene: TRBV6-6
D gene: TRBD1
J gene: TRBJ1-5

CDR3 DNA: TGTGCCAGCAGTACGGCAGTAAACTCCTACGAGCAGTACTTC
CDR3 protein: CASSTAVNSYEQYF
clone size: many
V gene: TRBV6-2/TRBV6-3
D gene: -
J gene: TRBJ2-7

CDR3 DNA: TGTGCCAGCAGTGATTCCCTCTTCTCTGGAAACACCATATATTTT
CDR3 protein: CASSDSLFSGNTIYF
clone size: many
V gene: TRBV6-1
D gene: -
J gene: TRBJ1-3

CDR3 DNA: TGCAGCGTTGTGGGGTCTGAAGCTTTCTTT
CDR3 protein: CSVVGSEAFF
clone size: once
V gene: TRBV29-1
D gene: -
J gene: TRBJ1-1

CDR3 DNA: TGCGCCAGCTCCTCACAGGGGGCTAATGAAAAACTGTTTTTT
CDR3 protein: CASSSQGANEKLFF
clone size: many
V gene: TRBV10-2
D gene: TRBD1
J gene: TRBJ1-4

CDR3 DNA: TGTGCCAGCACCAGATCCCCCGCCACTGAAGCTTTCTTT
CDR3 protein: CASTRSPATEAFF
clone size: few
V gene: TRBV6-5
D gene: -
J gene: TRBJ1-1

CDR3 DNA: TGTGCCAGCAGTTTAGGCGGGTTTAGCTCCTACAATGAGCAGTTCTTC
CDR3 protein: CASSLGGFSSYNEQFF
clone size: -
V gene: TRBV28
D gene: -
J gene: TRBJ2-1

CDR3 DNA: TGCGCCAGCAGCTTGGCCGGGCAGAGCGCCGAGGAGCTGTTTTTT
CDR3 protein: CASSLAGQSAEELFF
clone size: -
V gene: TRBV5-1
D gene: -
J gene: TRBJ2-2

CDR3 DNA: TGTGCCATCAGTGAGGCCATACCGGGACGGGGTTTGGCCGAGCAGTACTTC
CDR3 protein: CAISEAIPGRGLAEQYF
clone size: once
V gene: TRBV10-3
D gene: -
J gene: TRBJ2-7

CDR3 DNA: TGTGCCAGCAGATCAGGACAGGGTTATGGCTACACCTTC
CDR3 protein: CASRSGQGYGYTF
clone size: many
V gene: TRBV28
D gene: TRBD1
J gene: TRBJ1-2

CDR3 DNA: TGTGCCAGCAGCTTTATGGGGACCGGGGAGCTGTTTTTT
CDR3 protein: CASSFMGTGELFF
clone size: many
V gene: TRBV5-6
D gene: -
J gene: TRBJ2-2

CDR3 DNA: TGTGCCAGCAGCTCACCATCCAGGGGGGCGGAGACCCAGTACTTC
CDR3 protein: CASSSPSRGAETQYF
clone size: many
V gene: TRBV5-4
D gene: -
J gene: TRBJ2-5

CDR3 DNA: TGTGCCAGCAGTGACAGTTCTGGAAACACCATATATTTT
CDR3 protein: CASSDSSGNTIYF
clone size: many
V gene: TRBV2
D gene: -
J gene: TRBJ1-3

CDR3 DNA: TGTGCCAGCAGTCCAAAAGAAAGGGGGTTCCACGAGCAGTACTTC
CDR3 protein: CASSPKERGFHEQYF
clone size: many
V gene: TRBV6-6
D gene: -
J gene: TRBJ2-7

CDR3 DNA: TGTGCCAGCAGTGAAAGGCCGATATCGGTAGGAAACACCATATATTTT
CDR3 protein: CASSERPISVGNTIYF
clone size: many
V gene: TRBV2
D gene: -
J gene: TRBJ1-3

CDR3 DNA: TGTGCCAGCAGGAGGGAGGCATATAGCAATCAGCCCCAGCATTTT
CDR3 protein: CASRREAYSNQPQHF
clone size: many
V gene: TRBV6-1
D gene: -
J gene: TRBJ1-5

CDR3 DNA: TGTGCCAGCAGCTTAGATTACTATGGCTACACCTTC
CDR3 protein: CASSLDYYGYTF
clone size: many
V gene: TRBV7-9
D gene: -
J gene: TRBJ1-2

CDR3 DNA: TGTGCCAGCAGTGTTGGAGGGGTCGGCTCACCCCTCCACTTT
CDR3 protein: CASSVGGVGSPLHF
clone size: -
V gene: TRBV2
D gene: -
J gene: TRBJ1-6

CDR3 DNA: TGCAGTGCTAGTATGTCGGGGACTGAAGCTTTCTTT
CDR3 protein: CSASMSGTEAFF
clone size: many
V gene: TRBV20-1
D gene: -
J gene: TRBJ1-1

CDR3 DNA: TGTGCCAGCAGTGAACAGGAGTTAAACGAGCAGTACTTC
CDR3 protein: CASSEQELNEQYF
clone size: many
V gene: TRBV6-1
D gene: -
J gene: TRBJ2-7

CDR3 DNA: TGTGCCAGCAGCCAAGAGTTGGCGTCCGGGGAGCTGTTTTTT
CDR3 protein: CASSQELASGELFF
clone size: many
V gene: TRBV14
D gene: -
J gene: TRBJ2-2

CDR3 DNA: TGTGCCAGCAGTAAAGGACAGGGGACCCTTTTAGGCTATGGCTACACCTTC
CDR3 protein: CASSKGQGTLLGYGYTF
clone size: many
V gene: TRBV27
D gene: TRBD1
J gene: TRBJ1-2

CDR3 DNA: TGTGCCAGCGGGACAGGGGTACTCAACGAGCAGTACTTC
CDR3 protein: CASGTGVLNEQYF
clone size: -
V gene: TRBV7-8
D gene: TRBD1
J gene: TRBJ2-7

CDR3 DNA: TGTGCCAGCACCCTAGGGCCCATCTATGGCTACACCTTC
CDR3 protein: CASTLGPIYGYTF
clone size: many
V gene: TRBV6-5
D gene: -
J gene: TRBJ1-2

CDR3 DNA: TGTGCCAGCAGCCAACAAGAAAATAATTCACCCCTCCACTTT
CDR3 protein: CASSQQENNSPLHF
clone size: -
V gene: TRBV4-2
D gene: -
J gene: TRBJ1-6

CDR3 DNA: TGTGCCAGCAGCTTCACAGGGCCAGACACTGAAGCTTTCTTT
CDR3 protein: CASSFTGPDTEAFF
clone size: -
V gene: TRBV11-2
D gene: -
J gene: TRBJ1-1

CDR3 DNA: TGTGCCACCCTCGGACGGCCCGAAAGACGCACAGATACGCAGTATTTT
CDR3 protein: CATLGRPERRTDTQYF
clone size: many
V gene: TRBV24-1
D gene: -
J gene: TRBJ2-3

CDR3 DNA: TGTGCCAGTAGTATTGGAAACAGCCCTATCTACGAGCAGTACTTC
CDR3 protein: CASSIGNSPIYEQYF
clone size: -
V gene: TRBV19
D gene: -
J gene: TRBJ2-7

CDR3 DNA: TGCAGCATAAGACTGGATAGCACAGATACGCAGTATTTT
CDR3 protein: CSIRLDSTDTQYF
clone size: many
V gene: TRBV29-1
D gene: -
J gene: TRBJ2-3

CDR3 DNA: TGCGCCAGCAGCCAAGTCCCGGGACAGGGTATGAATGAGCAGTTCTTC
CDR3 protein: CASSQVPGQGMNEQFF
clone size: many
V gene: TRBV4-1
D gene: TRBD1
J gene: TRBJ2-1

CDR3 DNA: TGCGCCAGCAGCCAAGGGGACAGGGGCGGGGAGCAGTACTTC
CDR3 protein: CASSQGDRGGEQYF
clone size: -
V gene: TRBV4-1
D gene: TRBD1
J gene: TRBJ2-7

CDR3 DNA: TGTGCCAGCAGCTTCCTTGACAATGAGCAGTTCTTC
CDR3 protein: CASSFLDNEQFF
clone size: many
V gene: TRBV11-2
D gene: -
J gene: TRBJ2-1

CDR3 DNA: TGTGCCAGCAGTTACGACGGGGGGTATGGCTACACCTTC
CDR3 protein: CASSYDGGYGYTF
clone size: many
V gene: TRBV6-5
D gene: -
J gene: TRBJ1-2

CDR3 DNA: TGCGCCAGCAGTGACCAAGGGTGGAAACTGTTTTTT
CDR3 protein: CASSDQGWKLFF
clone size: many
V gene: TRBV10-2
D gene: -
J gene: TRBJ1-4

CDR3 DNA: TGTGCCAGTATACGGGACGTGGGGGAGCTGTTTTTT
CDR3 protein: CASIRDVGELFF
clone size: -
V gene: TRBV19
D gene: -
J gene: TRBJ2-2

CDR3 DNA: TGTGCCACCAGTGACATGACAGCAAACTATGGCTACACCTTC
CDR3 protein: CATSDMTANYGYTF
clone size: medium-sized
V gene: TRBV24-1
D gene: -
J gene: TRBJ1-2

CDR3 DNA: TGCGCCAGCAGCAGGGACGACTATGGCTACACCTTC
CDR3 protein: CASSRDDYGYTF
clone size: many
V gene: TRBV10-2
D gene: -
J gene: TRBJ1-2

CDR3 DNA: TGCAGTGCTAGATACCGGGGGGGCCCTGGCAATGAGCAGTTCTTC
CDR3 protein: CSARYRGGPGNEQFF
clone size: many
V gene: TRBV20-1
D gene: TRBD2
J gene: TRBJ2-1

CDR3 DNA: TGCGCCAGCAGCCAATTTGAGGGAACGAGTAGGGAACTGTTTTTT
CDR3 protein: CASSQFEGTSRELFF
clone size: many
V gene: TRBV4-1
D gene: -
J gene: TRBJ1-4

CDR3 DNA: TGTGCCAGCAGCCAAGGGCACTTGGGACTGCAAGGGACCCAGTACTTC
CDR3 protein: CASSQGHLGLQGTQYF
clone size: -
V gene: TRBV3-1
D gene: -
J gene: TRBJ2-5

CDR3 DNA: TGTGCCAGCAGCCGGGCAGGGGCTAATGAAAAACTGTTTTTT
CDR3 protein: CASSRAGANEKLFF
clone size: many
V gene: TRBV7-9
D gene: -
J gene: TRBJ1-4

CDR3 DNA: TGTGCCAGCAGTGAGGGGCTAGCGGGGGGGCCGGTGACAGATACGCAGTATTTT
CDR3 protein: CASSEGLAGGPVTDTQYF
clone size: many
V gene: TRBV2
D gene: TRBD2
J gene: TRBJ2-3